The 4 T cell receptor beta chains in this list originate from one sample, sequenced in a study of OX40 agonist ivuxolimab in advanced cancers. Repertoires were generated with immunoSEQ multiplex PCR, while TCRdb's copy carries only in-frame clones and drops some. The profile covers tens of thousands of clones, with about 86% appearing a single time and approximately 2% taken by the ten largest. The specimen was CD4+ or CD8+ T cells sorted from blood, collected in a trial of the OX40 agonist ivuxolimab. The receptors were sampled from an adult with an advanced solid tumor such as melanoma, head and neck, liver or kidney cancer.

This clone was found once. The chain carries TRBV15 and TRBJ2-2; 7 nucleotides match TRBD2. V trimming: 0 bases; J trimming: 6 bases; junction bases outside the gene matches: 10. CDR3 length equals 17 residues. Germline V gene sequence: CDR1 LNHNV, CDR2 YYDKDF (reference sequence). CDR3 region: CATSRDGGGYLAGELFF. CDR3 bases: TGTGCCACCAGCAGAGATGGGGGAGGGTATTTGGCCGGGGAGCTGTTTTTT.

This clone appeared a single time. The CDR3 is CASRTGAGELFF. The CDR3 DNA reads as TGTGCCAGCAGGACAGGGGCCGGGGAGCTGTTTTTT. The V gene is TRBV6-5, the J gene TRBJ2-2, with TRBD1 matching 8 bases. There are 12 residues in the CDR3. Germline values: CDR1 MNHEY, CDR2 SVGAGI. With 6 bases clipped from V and 6 bases from J, the junction kept 0 bases outside the gene matches.

The chain links TRBV7-2 to TRBJ1-2, with D unclear. V dropped 1 base and J dropped 8 bases, with 8 bases sitting between them. Germline loops: CDR1 SGHTA, CDR2 FQGNSA. The CDR3 covers 12 residues. Here the CDR3 DNA reads TGTGCCAGCAGCTTAGACGGGGAAGGCTACACCTTC. It is translated as CASSLDGEGYTF.

The rearrangement joins TRBV5-1 to TRBJ1-4; D not resolved. Looked up from germline, CDR1 is SGHRS and CDR2 is YFSETQ. This CDR3 spans 16 amino acids. The V and J ends lost 4 bases and 4 bases respectively, with 17 bases between them. The CDR3 reads CASSPRGSASNEKLFF. The DNA of the CDR3 is TGCGCCAGCAGCCCCCGAGGGTCGGCCAGTAATGAAAAACTGTTTTTT.